The rows below give T cell receptor beta chains drawn from one sample of a study of early T cells in non-severe SARS-CoV-2 infection. A single record per CDR3 protein comes from TCRdb applying MiXCR to the 5' RACE reads. Altogether more than 25,000 distinct CDR3 sequences are present, more than 3.5% being singletons, with the ten largest covering 6% to 6.5%. The sample taken for sequencing was whole blood. These receptors all stem from an adult who was a healthcare worker with PCR-confirmed SARS-CoV-2 infection or an uninfected control (not recorded which). Both conserved end residues are part of each CDR3.

v_gene,j_gene,CDR3aa
TRBV7-2,TRBJ1-1,CASSLDRASAEAFF
TRBV12-3/TRBV12-4,TRBJ2-1,CASSPEDSPGNEQFF
TRBV5-1,TRBJ2-1,CASSLNNEQFF
TRBV9,TRBJ2-5,CASSAEFRETQYF
TRBV2,TRBJ1-1,CASSLRGNTEAFF
TRBV11-3,TRBJ2-7,CASSPRSGLAGVYEQYF
TRBV5-1,TRBJ1-1,CASSLSGQDTEAFF
TRBV3-1,TRBJ1-1,CASRALPNTEAFF
TRBV21-1,TRBJ1-6,CATRASLRHF
TRBV25-1,TRBJ1-1,CASSEGSDTEAFF
TRBV3-1,TRBJ1-6,CASSQDLWGGNSPLHF
TRBV15,TRBJ1-5,CATSGWPRWQGKEPQHF
TRBV5-6,TRBJ2-2,CASSKGVIGELFF
TRBV5-1,TRBJ2-5,CASSKSGGETQYF
TRBV6-1,TRBJ1-1,CASSEAPKNTEAFF
TRBV6-5,TRBJ1-3,CASRNRGSGNTIYF
TRBV12-3/TRBV12-4,TRBJ2-1,CASSLLGAGGNNEQFF
TRBV6-6,TRBJ1-3,CASRESTGTGRNTIYF
TRBV5-4,TRBJ2-5,CASSLGLAEIQETQYF
TRBV12-5,TRBJ2-6,CASGLGSGANVLTF
TRBV7-2,TRBJ2-1,CASSLSYNEQFF
TRBV7-8,TRBJ2-1,CASSLVQGDYNEQFF
TRBV12-5,TRBJ2-1,CASGLVLDPRGSHNEQFF
TRBV5-6,TRBJ2-7,CASSRLAGEQYF
TRBV7-8,TRBJ2-5,CASSLETGQLQETQYF
TRBV21-1,TRBJ1-4,CASSKEGTGSREKLFF
TRBV5-1,TRBJ1-4,CASSFQNAANEKLFF
TRBV11-3,TRBJ2-2,CASSPPTGVDTGELFF
TRBV18,TRBJ2-1,CASSRWDRTYNEQFF
TRBV19,TRBJ1-2,CASTQFNRVANYGYTF
TRBV10-2,TRBJ2-1,CASSDAPSGGTHF
TRBV7-3,TRBJ2-2,CASSLRLAGNTGELFF
TRBV7-8,TRBJ2-1,CASSLVGRSVGGEQFF
TRBV14,TRBJ1-2,CASSQQTGSGYTF
TRBV5-1,TRBJ2-2,CASNRDRLVTGELFF
TRBV7-2,TRBJ2-4,CASSLWTSGRGVVAKNIQYF